A single sample is the source of the 27 T cell receptor beta chains below, sequenced in a study of T cell repertoires in cytomegalovirus infection. Antigens for these TCRs are unknown. One entry per CDR3 protein, called by TCRdb with MiXCR from the reads. Here the sample spans around 300,000 distinct CDR3 sequences, roughly 25% being singletons. Here the sequenced sample was cultured PBMCs, taken from culture after CMV antigen stimulation. All receptors derive from a human donor in good health (CMV status not recorded). Some clones in this sample may be carry-over from other donors' samples.

This chain connects TRBV11-3 to TRBJ1-6; TRBD1 is a possible D gene (5 bases). V dropped 0 bases and J dropped 11 bases, with 14 bases sitting between them. Germline V gives CDR1 SGHNT, CDR2 YENEEA. This CDR3 has 15 residues. The chain's CDR3 is CASSLDPGSKAPLHF. CDR3 DNA sequence: TGTGCCAGCAGCTTAGATCCAGGGAGCAAGGCACCCCTCCACTTT.

At least ten counts were recorded for this clonotype. This chain connects TRBV28 to TRBJ1-2; D call uncertain. The CDR3 is 13 amino acids. CDR1 is MDHEN and CDR2 is SYDVKM in the germline V gene. Between the trimmed V and J ends, which lost 2 bases and 11 bases, there was a span of 15 bases. CDR3 region: CASSLGPYFGYTF. CDR3 nucleotide sequence: TGTGCCAGCAGTTTAGGCCCCTACTTCGGATACACCTTC.

This chain joins TRBV15 and TRBJ2-2, with D hard to call. Germline CDR1 and CDR2: LNHNV and YYDKDF (reference sequence). The V gene lost 0 bases and the J gene lost 5 bases, with 4 bases spanning the gap. The CDR3 sequence is 13 residues long. CDR3 in DNA: TGTGCCACCAGCAGAGATTTAACCGGGGAGCTGTTTTTT. Translating gives CATSRDLTGELFF.

This clonotype was counted a few times. The rearrangement uses TRBV19 and TRBJ2-1; D is undetermined. The V gene lost 7 bases and the J gene lost 0 bases, with 16 bases spanning the gap. The CDR3 contains 16 residues. Germline V gene sequence: CDR1 LNHDA, CDR2 SQIVND (reference sequence). CDR3 residues: CASTPDVEASYNEQFF. The CDR3 coding sequence is TGTGCCAGTACCCCTGATGTCGAAGCCTCCTACAATGAGCAGTTCTTC.

This clonotype was observed at least ten times. This sequence joins TRBV7-2 and TRBJ2-5; TRBD2 aligns across 7 bases. This CDR3 has 16 amino acids. Trimming cost V 1 base and J 2 bases; bases outside gene matches: 7. Germline values: CDR1 SGHTA, CDR2 FQGNSA. The CDR3 is CASSLVLAVNQETQYF. The CDR3 DNA reads TGTGCCAGCAGCTTAGTCCTAGCGGTAAATCAAGAGACCCAGTACTTC.

The CDR3 region is CASSGDGLAAYNEQFF. CDR3 coding DNA: TGTGCCAGCAGTGGGGACGGACTAGCGGCGTACAATGAGCAGTTCTTC. The chain carries TRBV6-1 and TRBJ2-1; 10 positions agree with TRBD2. The CDR3 spans 16 residues. Germline values: CDR1 MNHNS, CDR2 SASEGT. J was trimmed by 4 bases and V by 4 bases; bases with no gene match: 7.

There are many counts of this clonotype. The chain joins TRBV28 to TRBJ2-5; 7 bases map to TRBD1. The CDR3 has 16 amino acids. Germline V gene lookup returns CDR1 MDHEN and CDR2 SYDVKM. V was pared by 6 bases and J by 5 bases, with 15 bases of the junction left unmatched. The CDR3 region is CASRRRTGVPWETQYF. As DNA, the CDR3 is TGTGCCAGCAGGCGTCGGACAGGCGTGCCCTGGGAGACCCAGTACTTC.

V gene TRBV20-1 combines with J gene TRBJ2-3; tentative D call: TRBD1 (6 bases). Germline V gene lookup returns CDR1 DFQATT and CDR2 SNEGSKA (reference sequence). V was clipped by 3 bases and J by 2 bases, with 9 bases between them. The CDR3 has 13 amino acids. CDR3 protein: CSARTGNTDTQYF. The CDR3 region has the DNA TGCAGTGCTAGGACAGGAAACACAGATACGCAGTATTTT.

The rearrangement uses TRBV19 and TRBJ1-1, with TRBD1 identical over 7 bases. The CDR3 extends over 14 amino acids. The V gene's germline CDR1 is LNHDA and CDR2 SQIVND (reference sequence). V shed 5 bases and J 5 bases; nucleotides not matched to a gene: 8. The chain's CDR3 is CASSPRGGRTEAFF. The DNA of the CDR3 is TGTGCCAGTAGTCCCAGGGGGGGCCGGACTGAAGCTTTCTTT.

This clonotype was seen only a few times. CDR3 region: CSAPPFLAGLSNEQFF. DNA for the CDR3: TGCAGTGCCCCGCCCTTTTTGGCGGGACTATCCAATGAGCAGTTCTTC. V and J are TRBV20-1 and TRBJ2-1, with 7 bases identical to TRBD2. The CDR3 extends over 16 amino acids. Germline assignment: CDR1 DFQATT and CDR2 SNEGSKA (reference sequence). V lost 6 bases and J lost 6; bases outside the gene matches: 17.

The table lists this clonotype with many counts. This sequence joins TRBV7-2 and TRBJ2-5, with 11 bases lining up with TRBD2. From germline, CDR1 is SGHTA and CDR2 FQGNSA. The CDR3 has 15 amino acids. J gave up 5 bases and V 5 bases, and 7 bases lay outside the gene matches. The CDR3 DNA sequence: TGTGCCAGCAGCCCTACTAGCGGGAGCGGTGAGACCCAGTACTTC. Protein product: CASSPTSGSGETQYF.

This clonotype was counted a few times. J is TRBJ2-1 and V is TRBV7-2; the match to TRBD2 covers 11 bases. The CDR3 consists of 17 residues. Germline loops: CDR1 SGHTA, CDR2 FQGNSA. V was clipped by 6 bases and J by 8 bases; unmatched bases: 15. CDR3 in DNA: TGTGCCAGCAGTTCCGGGACTAGCGGACTCCCACTCCATGAGCAGTTCTTC. Translation: CASSSGTSGLPLHEQFF.

This clonotype has just a few counts. The chain joins TRBV7-9 to TRBJ2-5; TRBD2 might be the D (5 bases). The CDR3 totals 14 residues. Germline-derived CDR1 and CDR2 are SEHNR and FQNEAQ (reference sequence). V lost 4 bases to trimming and J lost 4 bases, with 13 bases between them. The CDR3 loop reads CASSSLGGRETQYF. The CDR3 DNA is TGTGCCAGCAGCTCGCTCGGAGGCCGAGAGACCCAGTACTTC.

V usage is TRBV12-3 or TRBV12-4 and J usage is TRBJ1-2; a possible D gene is TRBD1 (6 bases). The CDR3 is 13 amino acids. V lost 4 bases to trimming and J lost 9 bases, with 15 bases between them. CDR3 amino acids: CASSSPGAARYTF. CDR3 nucleotides: TGTGCCAGCAGTTCACCAGGGGCCGCGCGCTACACCTTC.

This clonotype was observed a few times. The chain recombines TRBV7-4 with TRBJ2-1, with TRBD2 matching 7 bases. There are 18 residues in the CDR3. Germline CDR1 and CDR2: SGHVT and SQSDAQ. Losses at the gene ends were 2 bases for V and 0 bases for J; bases not matched to a gene: 10. As DNA, the CDR3 is TGTGCCAGCAGCTTACGGAGCAGCGGGACGAGCTCCTACAATGAGCAGTTCTTC. It specifies CASSLRSSGTSSYNEQFF.

This clonotype was recorded at least ten times. This rearrangement joins TRBV7-2 to TRBJ2-5, with D uncertain. The CDR3 is 12 residues long. Per the germline V gene, CDR1 is SGHTA and CDR2 is FQGNSA. Trimming shortened V by 5 bases and J by 0 bases, and 4 bases separated the two germline ends. The CDR3 region is CASSKYQETQYF. The CDR3 coding sequence is TGTGCCAGCAGCAAGTACCAAGAGACCCAGTACTTC.

In its sample, this clonotype was seen a few times. This sequence joins TRBV7-9 and TRBJ2-3; D possibly matches TRBD1 or TRBD2 (5 bases each). The CDR3 covers 13 residues. Trimming took 5 bases from V and 7 from J, leaving 13 bases between them. The germline gives CDR1 SEHNR, CDR2 FQNEAQ (reference sequence). In nucleotides, the CDR3 is TGTGCCAGCAGCCTGGGGGATGCAAATACGCAGTATTTT. It is translated as CASSLGDANTQYF.

This clonotype was detected a few times. This sequence joins TRBV10-3 and TRBJ2-7; 7 bases are shared with TRBD2. The CDR3 spans 14 residues. The germline gives CDR1 ENHRY, CDR2 SYGVKD. The junction had 7 bases not matched to a gene; V was cut back by 6 bases and J by 2 bases. Here the CDR3 DNA reads TGTGCCATCAGGGCCGGGAGGTTCCCCTACGAGCAGTACGTC. Translation gives CAIRAGRFPYEQYV.

This chain connects TRBV7-2 to TRBJ2-5; TRBD2 matches at 9 bases. With V trimmed by 0 bases and J by 4 bases, 0 bases remained unmatched. This CDR3 has 14 amino acids. Per germline, CDR1 SGHTA and CDR2 FQGNSA. CDR3 region: CASSLASGRETQYF. CDR3 coding DNA: TGTGCCAGCAGCTTAGCTAGCGGGAGAGAGACCCAGTACTTC.

V usage is TRBV29-1 and J usage is TRBJ2-3; 11 bases line up with TRBD2. The germline gives CDR1 SQVTM, CDR2 ANQGSEA. V gave up 8 bases and J gave up 4 bases; unmatched junction bases: 11. CDR3 length equals 15 residues. The CDR3 spells CSTGTSGFLADTQYF. The CDR3 DNA is TGCAGCACCGGGACTAGCGGTTTTCTGGCAGATACGCAGTATTTT.

As to this clonotype: The junction shows a germline mismatch at one end, possibly a read error. The V call is TRBV7-7, the J call TRBJ2-1; D perhaps matches TRBD2 (6 bases). Germline V CDR1 and CDR2: SSHAT, FNYEAQ (reference sequence). The CDR3 runs 14 residues. This CDR3 reads CASSFSEGYNEQFF. CDR3 nucleotide sequence: TGTGCTAGCAGCTTCTCGGAGGGCTACAATGAGCAGTTCTTC.

V gene TRBV7-8 combines with J gene TRBJ2-1, with TRBD2 matching over 11 bases. V was pared by 2 bases and J by 6 bases, with 6 bases of the junction left unmatched. This CDR3 has 16 residues. Looked up from germline, CDR1 is SGHVS and CDR2 is FQNEAQ. The CDR3 DNA sequence: TGTGCCAGCAGCTTACTTTTCGGGACTAGCGGCAATGAGCAGTTCTTC. This sequence encodes CASSLLFGTSGNEQFF.

This clonotype was detected only a few times. The gene calls are TRBV7-9 and TRBJ2-7; 10 bases are a match to TRBD2. The CDR3 runs 15 residues. The germline V gene has CDR1 SEHNR and CDR2 FQNEAQ (reference sequence). The J segment lost 4 bases and the V segment lost 2 bases, leaving 5 bases of the junction unmatched. The CDR3 loop reads CASSLIPSGSYEQYF. The DNA for the CDR3 is TGTGCCAGCAGCTTAATTCCTAGCGGGAGTTACGAGCAGTACTTC.

This clonotype was detected ten times or more. The V call is TRBV7-2, the J call TRBJ2-7; the D gene could be TRBD1 or TRBD2 (5 bases each). The V and J ends lost 5 bases and 4 bases respectively, with 12 bases between them. CDR3 length: 13 residues. CDR1 and CDR2 (germline): SGHTA, FQGNSA. This chain's CDR3 is CASSVYGGYEQYF. The CDR3 nucleotides read TGTGCCAGCAGCGTTTATGGGGGATACGAGCAGTACTTC. Supplemented by reference TRBV7-2 and TRBJ2-7, the full variable domain reads GAGVSQSPSNKVTEKGKDVELRCDPISGHTALYWYRQSLGQGLEFLIYFQGNSAPDKSGLPSDRFSAERTGGSVSTLTIQRTQQEDSAVYLCASSVYGGYEQYFGPGTRLTVT.

This clonotype has just a few counts. V is TRBV12-5 and J is TRBJ2-7; D uncertain. The V and J ends lost 1 base and 7 bases respectively, with 11 bases between them. The CDR3 extends over 13 amino acids. The V gene's germline CDR1 is LGHNT and CDR2 FRNRAP. The CDR3 is CASGLGGPREQYV. In nucleotides, the CDR3 is TGTGCTAGTGGTTTGGGTGGTCCCCGGGAGCAGTACGTC.

At least ten counts were recorded for this clonotype. This rearrangement joins TRBV7-2 to TRBJ2-5; D not resolved. The CDR3 spans 14 residues. With 5 bases removed from V and 1 base from J, the gap between germline ends came to 11 bases. Germline V gene sequence: CDR1 SGHTA, CDR2 FQGNSA. In nucleotides, the CDR3 is TGTGCCAGCAGCGAGTTGTGGGTCCAAGAGACCCAGTACTTC. This codes for CASSELWVQETQYF.

V and J are TRBV29-1 and TRBJ2-1; the match to TRBD2 covers 10 bases. This CDR3 region has 16 residues. V dropped 7 bases and J dropped 5; count of bases not matched to a gene: 14. Germline V lookup: CDR1 SQVTM, CDR2 ANQGSEA. The CDR3 loop is CSATPHLAGEHNEQFF. DNA for the CDR3: TGCAGCGCCACACCCCATCTAGCGGGAGAGCACAATGAGCAGTTCTTC.